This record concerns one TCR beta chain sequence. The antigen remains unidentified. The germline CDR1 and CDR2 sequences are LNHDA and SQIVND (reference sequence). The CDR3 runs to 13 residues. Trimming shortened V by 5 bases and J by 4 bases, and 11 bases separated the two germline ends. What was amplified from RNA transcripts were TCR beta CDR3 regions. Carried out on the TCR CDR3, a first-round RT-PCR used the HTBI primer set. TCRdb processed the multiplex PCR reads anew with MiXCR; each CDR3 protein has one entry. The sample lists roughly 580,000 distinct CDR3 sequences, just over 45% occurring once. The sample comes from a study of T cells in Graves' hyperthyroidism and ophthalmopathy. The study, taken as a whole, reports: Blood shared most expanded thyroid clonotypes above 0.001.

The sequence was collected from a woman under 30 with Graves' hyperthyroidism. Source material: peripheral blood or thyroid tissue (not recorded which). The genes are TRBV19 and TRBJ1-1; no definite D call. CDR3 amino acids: CASSLGIVTEAFF. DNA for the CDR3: TGTGCCAGTAGTTTGGGGATTGTCACTGAAGCTTTCTTT.